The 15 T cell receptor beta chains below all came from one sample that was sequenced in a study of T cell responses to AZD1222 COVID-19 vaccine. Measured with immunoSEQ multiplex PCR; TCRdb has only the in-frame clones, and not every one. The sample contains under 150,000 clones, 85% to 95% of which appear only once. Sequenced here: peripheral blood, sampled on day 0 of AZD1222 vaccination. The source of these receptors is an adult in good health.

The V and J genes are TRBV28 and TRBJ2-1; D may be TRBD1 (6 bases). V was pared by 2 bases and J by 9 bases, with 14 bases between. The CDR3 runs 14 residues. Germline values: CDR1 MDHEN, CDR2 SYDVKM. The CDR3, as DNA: TGTGCCAGCAGTTTAACTCAGGGGCGTCGTGAGCAGTTCTTC. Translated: CASSLTQGRREQFF.

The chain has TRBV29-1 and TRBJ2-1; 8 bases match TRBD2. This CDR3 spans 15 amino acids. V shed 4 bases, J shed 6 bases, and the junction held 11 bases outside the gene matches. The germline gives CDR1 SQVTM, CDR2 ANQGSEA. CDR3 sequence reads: CSVGYGGGSGNEQFF. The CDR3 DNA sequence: TGCAGCGTTGGGTACGGCGGGGGGAGTGGCAATGAGCAGTTCTTC.

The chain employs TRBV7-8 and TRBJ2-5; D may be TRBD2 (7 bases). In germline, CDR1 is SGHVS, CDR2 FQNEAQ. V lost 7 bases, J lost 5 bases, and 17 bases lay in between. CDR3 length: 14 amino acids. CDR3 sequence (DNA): TGTGCCAGCACCGACTGGGGGGGCTTGGAGACCCAGTACTTC. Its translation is CASTDWGGLETQYF.

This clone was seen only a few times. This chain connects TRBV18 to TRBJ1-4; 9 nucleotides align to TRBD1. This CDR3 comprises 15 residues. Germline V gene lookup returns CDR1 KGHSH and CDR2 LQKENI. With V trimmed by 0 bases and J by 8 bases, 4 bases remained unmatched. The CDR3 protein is CASSPPTGGREKLFF. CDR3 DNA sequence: TGTGCCAGCTCACCACCGACAGGGGGGCGGGAAAAACTGTTTTTT.

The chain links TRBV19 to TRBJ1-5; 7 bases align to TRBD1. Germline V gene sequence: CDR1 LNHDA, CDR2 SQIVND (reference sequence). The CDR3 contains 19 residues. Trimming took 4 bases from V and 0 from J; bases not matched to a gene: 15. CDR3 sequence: CASSKGFPPGQNSNQPQHF. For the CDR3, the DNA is TGTGCCAGTAGTAAAGGATTCCCACCGGGACAGAATAGCAATCAGCCCCAGCATTTT.

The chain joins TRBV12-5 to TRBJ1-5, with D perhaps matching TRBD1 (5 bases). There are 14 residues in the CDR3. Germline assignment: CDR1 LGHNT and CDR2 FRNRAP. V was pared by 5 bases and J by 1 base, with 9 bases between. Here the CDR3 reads CASGPGQSNQPQHF. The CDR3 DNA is TGTGCTAGTGGTCCTGGACAAAGCAATCAGCCCCAGCATTTT.

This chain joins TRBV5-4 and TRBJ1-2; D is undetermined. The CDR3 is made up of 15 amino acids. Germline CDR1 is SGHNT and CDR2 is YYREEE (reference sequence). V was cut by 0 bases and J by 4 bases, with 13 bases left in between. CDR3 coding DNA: TGTGCCAGCAGCTTGGTCACGGAGCTGTTCTATGGCTACACCTTC. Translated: CASSLVTELFYGYTF. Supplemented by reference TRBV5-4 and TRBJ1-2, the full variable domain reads ETGVTQSPTHLIKTRGQQVTLRCSSQSGHNTVSWYQQALGQGPQFIFQYYREEENGRGNFPPRFSGLQFPNYSSELNVNALELDDSALYLCASSLVTELFYGYTFGSGTRLTVV.

The CDR3 protein is CASSPRVRNTEAFF. DNA for the CDR3: TGTGCCAGCAGTCCCAGGGTCAGGAACACTGAAGCTTTCTTT. The chain uses TRBV6-6 and TRBJ1-1; a possible D gene is TRBD1 (5 bases). The CDR3 consists of 14 residues. The V end lost 5 bases, the J end lost 1 base, and 11 bases lay between the germline ends. Germline lookup yields CDR1 MNHNY and CDR2 SVGAGI (reference sequence).

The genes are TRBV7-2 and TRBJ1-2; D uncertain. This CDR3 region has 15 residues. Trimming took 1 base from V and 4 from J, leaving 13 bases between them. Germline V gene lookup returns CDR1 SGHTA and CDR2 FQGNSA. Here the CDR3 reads CASSLEISGFYGYTF. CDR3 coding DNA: TGTGCCAGCAGCTTAGAAATCTCGGGGTTCTATGGCTACACCTTC.

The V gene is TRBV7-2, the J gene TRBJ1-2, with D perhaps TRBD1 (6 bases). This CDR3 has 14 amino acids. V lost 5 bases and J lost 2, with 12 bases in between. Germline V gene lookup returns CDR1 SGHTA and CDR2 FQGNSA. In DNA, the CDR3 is TGTGCCAGCAGCGTTAGGGACACCAACTATGGCTACACCTTC. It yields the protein CASSVRDTNYGYTF. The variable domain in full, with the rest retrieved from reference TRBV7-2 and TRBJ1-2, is GAGVSQSPSNKVTEKGKDVELRCDPISGHTALYWYRQSLGQGLEFLIYFQGNSAPDKSGLPSDRFSAERTGGSVSTLTIQRTQQEDSAVYLCASSVRDTNYGYTFGSGTRLTVV.

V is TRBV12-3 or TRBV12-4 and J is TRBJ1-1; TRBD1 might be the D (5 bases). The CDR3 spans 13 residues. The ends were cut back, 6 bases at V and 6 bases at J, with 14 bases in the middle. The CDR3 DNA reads TGTGCCAGCAGCTGGGGGGGGGTGGCTGAAGCTTTCTTT. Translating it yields CASSWGGVAEAFF.

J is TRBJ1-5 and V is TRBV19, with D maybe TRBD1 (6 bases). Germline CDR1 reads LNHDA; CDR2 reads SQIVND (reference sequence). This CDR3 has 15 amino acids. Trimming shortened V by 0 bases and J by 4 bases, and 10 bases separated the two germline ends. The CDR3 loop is CASSIDKGGNQPQHF. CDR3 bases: TGTGCCAGTAGTATAGATAAAGGGGGAAATCAGCCCCAGCATTTT.

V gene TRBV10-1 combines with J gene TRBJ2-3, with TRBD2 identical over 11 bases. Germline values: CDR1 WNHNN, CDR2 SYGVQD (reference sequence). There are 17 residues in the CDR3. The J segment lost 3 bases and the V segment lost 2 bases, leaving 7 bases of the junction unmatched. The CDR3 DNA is TGCGCCAGCAGTGAGGCTAGCGGGGGGTCGGGTACAGATACGCAGTATTTT. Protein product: CASSEASGGSGTDTQYF.

This CDR3 is CASSESQPRNEKLFF. The CDR3 nucleotides read TGTGCCAGCAGTGAATCACAACCTCGGAATGAAAAACTGTTTTTT. The chain is built from TRBV2 and TRBJ1-4; D ambiguous. In germline, CDR1 is SNHLY, CDR2 FYNNEI. The CDR3 loop spans 15 amino acids. The germline V and J ends were trimmed by 2 bases and 5 bases, with 12 bases remaining between them.

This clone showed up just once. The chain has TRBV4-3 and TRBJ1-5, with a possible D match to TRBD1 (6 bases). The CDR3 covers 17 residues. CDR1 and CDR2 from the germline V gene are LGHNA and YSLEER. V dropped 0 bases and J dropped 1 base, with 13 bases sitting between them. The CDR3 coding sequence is TGCGCCAGCAGCCAAGATCCCGGGGGCGGAAGCAATCAGCCCCAGCATTTT. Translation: CASSQDPGGGSNQPQHF.